This entry describes one T cell receptor beta chain. Its matching antigen is unknown. In the study's own analysis: ImmunoSEQ only sent back junction sequences with no quality scores, so filtering was done differently. The table came from immunoSEQ multiplex PCR; TCRdb's copy has only in-frame clones and leaves some out. The V and J calls and the clone size are those of that table, but D and trimming were determined from the DNA. The data show about 2.2 million clones, just under 95% seen once. This record comes from a study of shared clonotypes between healthy human individuals. Germline CDR1 reads MGHDK; CDR2 reads SYGVNS. The CDR3 has 14 amino acids. V was cut by 6 bases and J by 2 bases, with 12 bases left in between. Study-wide results and caveats: Memory subsets generally showed lower estimated richness than naive subsets. Relative to their counterparts shared across all four donors, non-shared clonotypes exhibited diminished generation probabilities.

CD45RO-negative, CCR7-positively selected cells formed the naive CD8 fraction, excluding terminally differentiated effector memory CD45RA+ cells. The TCR originated in a man between 18 and 29 years old in good health. Some clones in this sample may be carry-over from other donors' samples. Source material: naive CD8+ T cells from PBMCs. This sequence joins TRBV25-1 and TRBJ2-3; D call uncertain. The chain's CDR3 is CASSQDIATDTQYF. The CDR3 DNA reads TGTGCCAGCAGCCAGGATATCGCCACAGATACGCAGTATTTT.